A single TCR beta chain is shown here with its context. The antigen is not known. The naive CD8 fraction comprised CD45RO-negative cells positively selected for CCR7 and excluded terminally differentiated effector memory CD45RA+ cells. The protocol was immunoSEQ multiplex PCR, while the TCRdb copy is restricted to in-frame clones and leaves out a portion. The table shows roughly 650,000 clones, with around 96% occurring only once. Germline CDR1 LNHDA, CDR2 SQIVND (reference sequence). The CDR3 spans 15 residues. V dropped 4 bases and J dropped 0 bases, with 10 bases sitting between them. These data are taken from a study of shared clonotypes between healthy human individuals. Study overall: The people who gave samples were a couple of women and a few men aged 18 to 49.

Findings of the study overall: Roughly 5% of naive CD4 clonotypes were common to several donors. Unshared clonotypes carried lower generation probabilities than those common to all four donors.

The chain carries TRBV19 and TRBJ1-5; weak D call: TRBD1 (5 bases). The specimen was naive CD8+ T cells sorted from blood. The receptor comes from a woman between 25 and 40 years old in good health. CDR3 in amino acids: CASSSRVTSNQPQHF. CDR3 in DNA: TGTGCCAGTAGTAGCAGGGTCACTAGCAATCAGCCCCAGCATTTT. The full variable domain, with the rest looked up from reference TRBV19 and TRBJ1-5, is DGGITQSPKYLFRKEGQNVTLSCEQNLNHDAMYWYRQDPGQGLRLIYYSQIVNDFQKGDIAEGYSVSREKKESFPLTVTSAQKNPTAFYLCASSSRVTSNQPQHFGDGTRLSIL.